The source of this T cell receptor beta chain is a study of identifying expanded T cells in peripheral blood. Trimming cost V 6 bases and J 6 bases, with 18 bases left between them. From germline, CDR1 is MNHEY and CDR2 SMNVEV (reference sequence). The CDR3 is made up of 15 amino acids. Study outcomes and limitations: Differentially abundant clones: roughly 1.2 between replicates, 15 to 17 at around 15 days, 18 to 20 at four.

The repertoire was sequenced with immunoSEQ multiplex PCR; TCRdb's copy has only in-frame clones and lacks some. The sample has 95,000 to 100,000 clones, roughly nine tenths seen once. No infections or other immune events were documented during collection. With respect to this clone: Its antigen is still unknown.

This receptor was obtained from a person aged 18 to 75 in good health. Sequencing input: blood. The genes are TRBV27 and TRBJ2-1, with D hard to call. CDR3 loop: CASRGWISRTNEQFF. CDR3 nucleotide sequence: TGTGCCAGCAGAGGGTGGATATCCCGGACCAATGAGCAGTTCTTC.